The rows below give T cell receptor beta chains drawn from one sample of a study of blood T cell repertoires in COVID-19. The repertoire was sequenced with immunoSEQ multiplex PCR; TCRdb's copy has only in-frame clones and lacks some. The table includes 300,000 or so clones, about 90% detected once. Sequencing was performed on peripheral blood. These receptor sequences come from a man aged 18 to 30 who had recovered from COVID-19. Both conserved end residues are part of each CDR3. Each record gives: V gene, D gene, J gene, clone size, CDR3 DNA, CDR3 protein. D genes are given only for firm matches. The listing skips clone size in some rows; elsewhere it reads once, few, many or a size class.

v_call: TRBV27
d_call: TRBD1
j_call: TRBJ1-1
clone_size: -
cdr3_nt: TGTGCCAGCAGTTCCTTACAGGGGGCGCCGAACACTGAAGCTTTCTTT
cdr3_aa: CASSSLQGAPNTEAFF

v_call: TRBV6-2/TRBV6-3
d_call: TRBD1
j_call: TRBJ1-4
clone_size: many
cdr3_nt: TGTGCCAGCAGTTACCCACCGGGACAGTTTTCGGTCGAAAAACTGTTTTTT
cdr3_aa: CASSYPPGQFSVEKLFF

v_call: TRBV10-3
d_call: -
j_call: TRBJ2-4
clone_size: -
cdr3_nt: TGTGCCATCGGGCAGGGGGGACAATTAGCCAAAAACATTCAGTACTTC
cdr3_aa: CAIGQGGQLAKNIQYF

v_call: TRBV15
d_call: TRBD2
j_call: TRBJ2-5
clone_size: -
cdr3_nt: TGTGCCACCAGCAGAGGCGGGAGCGCGGAGACCCAGTACTTC
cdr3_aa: CATSRGGSAETQYF

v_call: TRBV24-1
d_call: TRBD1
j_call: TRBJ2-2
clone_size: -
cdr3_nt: TGTGCCACCGGGACAGGGGTAACCGGGGAGCTGTTTTTT
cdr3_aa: CATGTGVTGELFF

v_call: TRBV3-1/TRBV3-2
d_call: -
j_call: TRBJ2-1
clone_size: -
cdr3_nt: TGTGCCAGCAGCCAAGATAACCGGGATGAGCAGTTCTTC
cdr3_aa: CASSQDNRDEQFF

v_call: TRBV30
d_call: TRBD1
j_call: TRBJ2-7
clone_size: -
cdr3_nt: TGTGCCTGGAGTGTCGGGACAGGCATTTCCTACGAGCAGTACTTC
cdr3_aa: CAWSVGTGISYEQYF

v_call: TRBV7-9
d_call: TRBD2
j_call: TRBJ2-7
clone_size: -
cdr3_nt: TGTGCCAGCAGCACCACCCCTACTAGCGGGAGTTACACCTACGAGCAGTACTTC
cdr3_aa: CASSTTPTSGSYTYEQYF

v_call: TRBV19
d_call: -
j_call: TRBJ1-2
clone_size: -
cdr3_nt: TGTGCCAGTAGTATAAGGGGTTATGGCTACACCTTC
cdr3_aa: CASSIRGYGYTF

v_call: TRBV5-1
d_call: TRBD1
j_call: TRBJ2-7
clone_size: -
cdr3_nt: TGCGCCAGCAGCTTGGAGCCTATCACAGGGGTGTACGAGCAGTACTTC
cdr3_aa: CASSLEPITGVYEQYF

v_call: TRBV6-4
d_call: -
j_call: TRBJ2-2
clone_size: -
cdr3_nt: TGTGCCAGCAGTGACTCCTCCCGGGAGCTGTTTTTT
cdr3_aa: CASSDSSRELFF

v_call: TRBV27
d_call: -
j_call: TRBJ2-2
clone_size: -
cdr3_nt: TGTGCCAGCAGTTTATACTCGAACACCGGGGAGCTGTTTTTT
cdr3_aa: CASSLYSNTGELFF

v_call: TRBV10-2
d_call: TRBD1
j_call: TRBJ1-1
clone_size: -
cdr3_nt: TGCGCCAGCAGTGATGGGCAGGGGGCCGTCACTGAAGCTTTCTTT
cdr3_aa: CASSDGQGAVTEAFF

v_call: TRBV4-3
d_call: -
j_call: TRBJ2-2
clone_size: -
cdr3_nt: TGCGCCAGCAGCCAATCAGGTTCCGGGGAGCTGTTTTTT
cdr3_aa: CASSQSGSGELFF

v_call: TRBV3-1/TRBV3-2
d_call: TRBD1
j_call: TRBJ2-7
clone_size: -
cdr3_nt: TGTGCCAGCAGCCAAGCAGGGGGCGAGCAGTACTTC
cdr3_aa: CASSQAGGEQYF

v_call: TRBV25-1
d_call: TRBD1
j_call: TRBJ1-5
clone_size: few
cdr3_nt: TGTGCCAGCAGTGGAGGGCCCGGGACAGGGTTGAATCAGCCCCAGCATTTT
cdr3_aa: CASSGGPGTGLNQPQHF

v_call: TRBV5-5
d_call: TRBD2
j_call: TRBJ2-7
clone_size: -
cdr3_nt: TGTGCCAGCAGCCCCATAGCGGGAGCCACGTACGAGCAGTACTTC
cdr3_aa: CASSPIAGATYEQYF

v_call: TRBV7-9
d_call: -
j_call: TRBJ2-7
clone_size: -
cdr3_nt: TGTGCCAGCAGCCCCCCGACAGTTTACGAGCAGTACTTC
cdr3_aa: CASSPPTVYEQYF

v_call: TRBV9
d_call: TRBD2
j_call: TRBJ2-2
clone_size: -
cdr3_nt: TGTGCCAGCAGCGTTCTTAGCGGGGGCGCCGGGGAGCTGTTTTTT
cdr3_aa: CASSVLSGGAGELFF

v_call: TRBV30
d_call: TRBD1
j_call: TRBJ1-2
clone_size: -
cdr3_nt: TGTGCCTGGTACTTCGAGGGGGCGCCTAACTATGGCTACACCTTC
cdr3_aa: CAWYFEGAPNYGYTF

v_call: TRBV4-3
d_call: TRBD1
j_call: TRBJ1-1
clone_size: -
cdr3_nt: TGCGCCAGCAGCCAAGGGGGACAGTTGAACACTGAAGCTTTCTTT
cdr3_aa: CASSQGGQLNTEAFF

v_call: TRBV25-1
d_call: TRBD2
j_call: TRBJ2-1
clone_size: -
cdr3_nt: TGTGCCAGCAGTGCGACTAGCGGGAGGGCCGGTAATCATGAGCAGTTCTTC
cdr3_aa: CASSATSGRAGNHEQFF

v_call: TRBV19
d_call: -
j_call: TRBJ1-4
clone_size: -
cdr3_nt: TGTGCCAGTACCCCGACAGATATTAATGAAAAACTGTTTTTT
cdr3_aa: CASTPTDINEKLFF

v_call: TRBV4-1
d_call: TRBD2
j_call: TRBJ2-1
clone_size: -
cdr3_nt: TGCGCCAGTCTAGCGGGGCACAACAATGAGCAGTTCTTC
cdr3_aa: CASLAGHNNEQFF

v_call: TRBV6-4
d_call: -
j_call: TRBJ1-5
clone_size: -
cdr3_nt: TGTGCCAGCAGCCAGGGCTATAGCAATCAGCCCCAGCATTTT
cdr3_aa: CASSQGYSNQPQHF

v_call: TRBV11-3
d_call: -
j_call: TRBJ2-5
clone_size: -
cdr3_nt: TGTGCCAGCAGTCCAGGCGTGCACAACCAAGAGACCCAGTACTTC
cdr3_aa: CASSPGVHNQETQYF

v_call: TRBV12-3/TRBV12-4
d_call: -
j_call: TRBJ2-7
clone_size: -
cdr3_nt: TGTGCCAGCAGTTTCGGGACCTACGAGCAGTACTTC
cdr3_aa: CASSFGTYEQYF

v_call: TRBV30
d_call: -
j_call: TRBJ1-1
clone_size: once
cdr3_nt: TGTGCCTGGAGTGTAAGCGGAGGCACTGAAGCTTTCTTT
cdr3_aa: CAWSVSGGTEAFF

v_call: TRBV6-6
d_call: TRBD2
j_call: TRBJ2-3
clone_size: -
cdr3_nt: TGTGCCAGCAGTTCCTTGGGACTAGCTGGCACAGATACGCAGTATTTT
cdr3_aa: CASSSLGLAGTDTQYF

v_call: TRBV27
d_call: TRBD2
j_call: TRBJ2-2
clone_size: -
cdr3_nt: TGTGCCAGCAGTTTGCGGGAGGGCCGGGCCGGGGAGCTGTTTTTT
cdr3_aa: CASSLREGRAGELFF

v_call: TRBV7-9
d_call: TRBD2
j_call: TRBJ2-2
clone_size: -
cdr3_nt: TGTGCCAGCAGCCAACCGCCTAGCGGAGACACCGGGGAGCTGTTTTTT
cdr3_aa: CASSQPPSGDTGELFF

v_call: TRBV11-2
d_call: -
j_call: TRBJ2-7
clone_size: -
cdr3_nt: TGTGCCAGCAGCTTAGATCTAAATACCTACGAGCAGTACTTC
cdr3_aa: CASSLDLNTYEQYF

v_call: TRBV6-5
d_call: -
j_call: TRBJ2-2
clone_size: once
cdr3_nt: TGTGCCAGCAGAATTGAGAGCTCCGGGGAGCTGTTTTTT
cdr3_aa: CASRIESSGELFF

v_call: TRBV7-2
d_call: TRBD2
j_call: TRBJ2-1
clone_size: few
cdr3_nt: TGTGCCAGCAGCCAGCGGGGGGGCCGGTACAATGAGCAGTTCTTC
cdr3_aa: CASSQRGGRYNEQFF

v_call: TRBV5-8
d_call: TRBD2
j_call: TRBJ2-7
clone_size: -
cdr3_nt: TGTGCCAGCAGCTTGGGGACGGGACTAGCGTATGAGCAGTACTTC
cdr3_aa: CASSLGTGLAYEQYF

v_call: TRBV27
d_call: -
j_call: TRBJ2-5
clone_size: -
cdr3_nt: TGTGCCAGCAGTCCGAGACTGGCGGTACAAGAGACCCAGTACTTC
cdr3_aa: CASSPRLAVQETQYF

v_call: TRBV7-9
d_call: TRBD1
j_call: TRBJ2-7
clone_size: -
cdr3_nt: TGTGCCAGCAGCTCGCAGGGGGTGGTAGGAGAGCAGTACTTC
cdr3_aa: CASSSQGVVGEQYF

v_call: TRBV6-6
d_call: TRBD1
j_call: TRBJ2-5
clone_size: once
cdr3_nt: TGTGCCAGCAGTTATGGAGACAGGGCCTCCGGGGAGACCCAGTACTTC
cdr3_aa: CASSYGDRASGETQYF

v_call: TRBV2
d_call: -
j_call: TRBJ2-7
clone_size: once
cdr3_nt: TGTGCCAGCAGTGGGACAGTTCACTACGAGCAGTACTTC
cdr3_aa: CASSGTVHYEQYF

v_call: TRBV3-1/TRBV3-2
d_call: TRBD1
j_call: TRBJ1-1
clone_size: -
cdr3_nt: TGTGCCAGCAGCCAGGATCGGGACAGGGGGGAAGCTTTCTTT
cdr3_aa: CASSQDRDRGEAFF

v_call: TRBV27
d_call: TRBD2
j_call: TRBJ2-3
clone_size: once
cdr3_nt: TGTGCCAGCAGGGGGACTAGCGGGGGGGCGAGGACAGATACGCAGTATTTT
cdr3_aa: CASRGTSGGARTDTQYF

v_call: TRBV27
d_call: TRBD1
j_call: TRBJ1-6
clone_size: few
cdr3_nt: TGTGCCAGCAGTCTGACAGGGGATTCACCCCTCCACTTT
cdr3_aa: CASSLTGDSPLHF